The 8 T cell receptor beta chains listed next were all sequenced from one sample in a study of blood T cell repertoires in COVID-19. Sequenced by immunoSEQ multiplex PCR; TCRdb stores in-frame clones only, minus some. The sample has 180,000 or so clones; over 80% are singletons. The specimen sequenced was PBMCs or T cells enriched from blood (not recorded which). The origin of the receptors is a woman in her forties or fifties who had recovered from COVID-19.

The V gene is TRBV10-3, the J gene TRBJ2-7, with TRBD2 matching over 9 bases. Unmatched junction bases numbered 12, after V lost 10 bases and J lost 5 bases. Germline V gives CDR1 ENHRY, CDR2 SYGVKD. The CDR3 extends over 14 amino acids. CDR3 amino acids: CATSGREGQNEQYV. The CDR3 coding sequence is TGTGCCACCTCGGGGCGGGAGGGCCAAAACGAGCAGTACGTC.

The chain links TRBV7-9 to TRBJ1-1; D uncertain. The CDR3 contains 11 residues. Germline V lookup: CDR1 SEHNR, CDR2 FQNEAQ (reference sequence). The DNA of the CDR3 is TGTGCGGCCCGCCTGAACACTGAAGCTTTCTTT. Its protein product is CAARLNTEAFF.

The chain has TRBV29-1 and TRBJ1-2; D call uncertain. The V and J ends lost 4 bases and 4 bases respectively, with 10 bases between them. This CDR3 spans 12 amino acids. Germline V lookup: CDR1 SQVTM, CDR2 ANQGSEA. DNA for the CDR3: TGCAGCGTTGTCCCGGCTAGCTATGGCTACACCTTC. Protein sequence: CSVVPASYGYTF.

The V gene is TRBV30, the J gene TRBJ1-1; tentative D call: TRBD1 (5 bases). V was pared by 1 base and J by 11 bases, with 14 bases between. The CDR3 runs to 12 residues. Germline values: CDR1 GTSNPN, CDR2 SVGIG (reference sequence). The CDR3 sequence is CAWSGGQSGAFF. In DNA, the CDR3 is TGTGCCTGGAGTGGGGGCCAAAGTGGGGCTTTCTTT.

This sequence joins TRBV6-5 and TRBJ2-7; D is perhaps TRBD1 (5 bases). Per germline, CDR1 MNHEY and CDR2 SVGAGI. The CDR3 sequence is 13 residues long. The V end lost 10 bases, the J end lost 2 bases, and 15 bases lay between the germline ends. The CDR3 nucleotides are TGTGCCACCACAGATCCAGGGCCCTACGAGCAGTACGTC. Translated: CATTDPGPYEQYV.

This chain joins TRBV19 and TRBJ1-1; 8 nucleotides line up with TRBD1. Trimming cost V 3 bases and J 4 bases; bases outside gene matches: 10. This CDR3 contains 16 residues. The V gene's germline CDR1 is LNHDA and CDR2 SQIVND (reference sequence). CDR3 nucleotide sequence: TGTGCCAGTAGTATGGCTTCCTCAGGGGGCCTCACTGAAGCTTTCTTT. Translating it yields CASSMASSGGLTEAFF.

The CDR3 here is CASSLAGSETQYF. Here the CDR3 DNA reads TGTGCCAGCAGCCTAGCGGGATCTGAGACCCAGTACTTC. V and J are TRBV3-1 (or the pseudogene TRBV3-2) and TRBJ2-5; 8 bases fit TRBD2. J was trimmed by 5 bases and V by 4 bases; bases with no gene match: 3. The germline V gene has CDR1 LGHDT and CDR2 YNNKEL (reference sequence). The CDR3 length is 13 residues.

V usage is TRBV27 and J usage is TRBJ2-3; 10 bases agree with TRBD1. The CDR3 totals 15 residues. The trim removed 3 bases at V and 4 bases at J, leaving 4 bases unmatched. Germline V gene data show CDR1 as MNHEY and CDR2 as SMNVEV (reference sequence). CDR3 sequence: CASSFAGQGSDTQYF. CDR3 nucleotides: TGTGCCAGCAGTTTCGCGGGACAGGGGTCAGATACGCAGTATTTT.